Here is one TCR beta chain with its context. The sample originates from a study of blood T cell repertoires in COVID-19. Study as a whole: The United States, Italy and Spain were the sources of the acute and convalescent COVID-19 samples.

Data came from immunoSEQ multiplex PCR; TCRdb stores just in-frame clones and leaves some out. Among some 300,000 clones listed, roughly 91% were seen once. Study members were between about 18 and 100 years old and lived in 24 US regions. Clinical histories supplied by participants themselves formed the basis of cohort assignment. This receptor was taken from a woman aged 55-69 years in a cohort exposed to, infected with or recovered from COVID-19 (not recorded which). Sequenced material: PBMCs or T cells enriched from blood (not recorded which).

In nucleotides, the CDR3 is TGTGCCAGTAGTCCTCGGACTAGCGGGGGGGTCGGGAATGAGCAGTTCTTC. It encodes CASSPRTSGGVGNEQFF. This sequence joins TRBV19 and TRBJ2-1; 15 bases agree with TRBD2. The germline V gene has CDR1 LNHDA and CDR2 SQIVND (reference sequence). Germline trimming cut 5 bases from V and 7 bases from J; bases unmatched to any gene: 9. The CDR3 covers 17 residues.